Listed below are T cell receptor beta chains from one sample, sequenced in a study of T cells in Graves' hyperthyroidism and ophthalmopathy. TCRdb analysed the multiplex PCR reads with MiXCR anew, one entry per CDR3 protein. The table shows approximately 400,000 distinct CDR3 sequences, with 15% to 18% occurring only once. Sequenced material: blood. These receptors all stem from a woman younger than 30 with Graves' hyperthyroidism. The CDR3 runs from the conserved cysteine through the conserved F or W. The order of the fields is J gene, V gene, clone size, D gene, CDR3 protein, CDR3 DNA. D genes are given only for firm matches. For some rows the clone size is stated as once, few or many, or as a class when expanded; others skip it.

j_gene: TRBJ1-1
v_gene: TRBV5-1
abundance: many
d_gene: -
CDR3aa: CASSFSAGTLGGTEAFF
CDR3nt: TGCGCCAGCAGCTTCTCAGCCGGGACCTTGGGGGGCACTGAAGCTTTCTTT

j_gene: TRBJ2-2
v_gene: TRBV11-2
abundance: many
d_gene: -
CDR3aa: CASSAAAGNTGELFF
CDR3nt: TGTGCCAGCAGTGCGGCGGCGGGGAACACCGGGGAGCTGTTTTTT

j_gene: TRBJ1-6
v_gene: TRBV6-1
abundance: many
d_gene: -
CDR3aa: CASSVGSEDSPLHF
CDR3nt: TGTGCCAGCAGTGTCGGCAGTGAGGATTCACCCCTCCACTTT

j_gene: TRBJ2-7
v_gene: TRBV20-1
abundance: many
d_gene: -
CDR3aa: CSARDSGDWGEQYF
CDR3nt: TGCAGTGCTAGAGATTCGGGAGATTGGGGCGAGCAGTACTTC

j_gene: TRBJ2-4
v_gene: TRBV7-3
abundance: many
d_gene: TRBD2
CDR3aa: CASSLRGRGGKNIQYF
CDR3nt: TGTGCCAGCAGCTTAAGGGGCCGCGGGGGTAAAAACATTCAGTACTTC

j_gene: TRBJ2-7
v_gene: TRBV5-1
abundance: many
d_gene: TRBD1
CDR3aa: CASSFGQGGNYEQYF
CDR3nt: TGCGCCAGCAGCTTTGGACAGGGGGGCAACTACGAGCAGTACTTC

j_gene: TRBJ2-5
v_gene: TRBV11-3
abundance: many
d_gene: TRBD2
CDR3aa: CASSFPTSAGGQETQYF
CDR3nt: TGTGCCAGCAGCTTTCCGACTAGCGCGGGTGGGCAAGAGACCCAGTACTTC

j_gene: TRBJ2-3
v_gene: TRBV3-1
abundance: many
d_gene: TRBD2
CDR3aa: CASSKSLSGSSTDTQYF
CDR3nt: TGTGCCAGCAGCAAATCATTGAGCGGGAGTAGCACAGATACGCAGTATTTT

j_gene: TRBJ2-7
v_gene: TRBV4-1
abundance: -
d_gene: -
CDR3aa: CASSQVIQVPTYEQYF
CDR3nt: TGCGCCAGCAGCCAAGTCATCCAGGTACCGACCTACGAGCAGTACTTC

j_gene: TRBJ2-3
v_gene: TRBV10-3
abundance: many
d_gene: TRBD1
CDR3aa: CAINRQTGGGTQYF
CDR3nt: TGTGCCATCAATCGCCAAACAGGGGGCGGTACGCAGTATTTT

j_gene: TRBJ1-2
v_gene: TRBV20-1
abundance: -
d_gene: TRBD1
CDR3aa: CSTGQGHYGYTF
CDR3nt: TGCAGTACTGGACAGGGCCACTATGGCTACACCTTC

j_gene: TRBJ2-3
v_gene: TRBV27
abundance: many
d_gene: -
CDR3aa: CASSPPVRGADTQYF
CDR3nt: TGTGCCAGCAGTCCCCCAGTGAGGGGCGCAGATACGCAGTATTTT

j_gene: TRBJ2-5
v_gene: TRBV20-1
abundance: many
d_gene: TRBD2
CDR3aa: CSARQGLAPETQYF
CDR3nt: TGCAGTGCTAGACAAGGACTAGCGCCGGAGACCCAGTACTTC

j_gene: TRBJ1-2
v_gene: TRBV5-6
abundance: many
d_gene: -
CDR3aa: CASSLRTVTFNYGYTF
CDR3nt: TGTGCCAGCAGCCTCCGGACAGTTACCTTCAACTATGGCTACACCTTC

j_gene: TRBJ2-3
v_gene: TRBV29-1
abundance: many
d_gene: -
CDR3aa: CSVEGGMTTDTQYF
CDR3nt: TGCAGCGTTGAAGGGGGCATGACTACAGATACGCAGTATTTT